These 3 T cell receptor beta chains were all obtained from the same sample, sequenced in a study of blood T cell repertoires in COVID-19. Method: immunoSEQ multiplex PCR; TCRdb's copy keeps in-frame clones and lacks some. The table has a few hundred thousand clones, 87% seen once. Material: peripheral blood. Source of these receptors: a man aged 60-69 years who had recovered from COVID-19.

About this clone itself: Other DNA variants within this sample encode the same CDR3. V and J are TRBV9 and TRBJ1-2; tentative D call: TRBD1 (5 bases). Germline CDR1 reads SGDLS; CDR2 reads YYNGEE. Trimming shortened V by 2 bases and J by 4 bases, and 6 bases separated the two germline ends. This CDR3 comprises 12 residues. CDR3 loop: CASSVGGYGYTF. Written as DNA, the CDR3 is TGTGCCAGCAGCGTGGGGGGCTATGGCTACACCTTC.

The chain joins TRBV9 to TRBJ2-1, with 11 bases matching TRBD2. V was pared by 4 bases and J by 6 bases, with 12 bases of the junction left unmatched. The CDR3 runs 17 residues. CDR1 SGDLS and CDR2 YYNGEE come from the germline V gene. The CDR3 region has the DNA TGTGCCAGCAGCCACATCCCCGGGACTAGCGGCCCCAATGAGCAGTTCTTC. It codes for CASSHIPGTSGPNEQFF.

In DNA, the CDR3 is TGCGCCAGCAGCTTGTACGGAGGGACTTCACTCGGCAGCACCGGGGAGCTGTTTTTT. Translating gives CASSLYGGTSLGSTGELFF. V is TRBV5-1 and J is TRBJ2-2, with D possibly matching TRBD2 (6 bases). The CDR3 length is 19 residues. CDR1 and CDR2 (germline): SGHRS, YFSETQ. Trimming stripped 1 base from V and 4 bases from J, with 23 bases between.